This T cell receptor (beta chain) was identified during a study of blood T cell repertoires in COVID-19. Turning to the study itself: COVID-19 samples from acute and convalescent phases originated in the United States, Italy and Spain. Sample material is recorded as cDNA or gDNA derived from T cells, B-cell-depleted T cells, or PBMCs.

Some clones are missing from TCRdb's copy, which holds only in-frame ones; the method was immunoSEQ multiplex PCR. The sample shows just over 300,000 clones, 85% to 90% of them seen only once. The age range of participants was about 18 to 95 years, with residence in about two dozen US areas. Each participant's cohort was designated according to participant-reported clinical history. Germline trimming cut 1 base from V and 6 bases from J; bases unmatched to any gene: 6. The germline CDR1 and CDR2 sequences are SEHNR and FQNEAQ (reference sequence). The CDR3 sequence is 16 residues long. This receptor was identified in a woman aged 18-29 years with acute COVID-19. Sequenced input: PBMCs or T cells enriched from blood (not recorded which). The chain uses TRBV7-9 and TRBJ1-2, with 12 bases matching TRBD1. CDR3 DNA sequence: TGTGCCAGCAGCTTAGGGATGGGGACAGGGGGCAATGGCTACACCTTC. Encoded protein: CASSLGMGTGGNGYTF.